Ten or more counts support the clone carrying this TCR beta chain. This specimen belongs to a study of T cells in Graves' hyperthyroidism and ophthalmopathy. Clinicians diagnosed patients from clinical symptoms, serum thyroxine and TRAb, thyroid ultrasound and orbital computed tomography. Losses at the gene ends were 3 bases for V and 5 bases for J; bases not matched to a gene: 7. Per germline, CDR1 SGHVS and CDR2 FQNEAQ. The CDR3 extends over 15 amino acids. Regions amplified from RNA transcripts were the TCR beta CDR3 regions. HTBI primers were the set used in a first-round RT-PCR of the TCR CDR3. TCRdb passed the multiplex PCR reads through MiXCR, listing each CDR3 protein once. There are about 410,000 distinct CDR3 sequences in the sample; roughly 15% occur only once, and approximately 13% lies in the top ten.

Sequencing input: blood. The genes are TRBV7-8 and TRBJ2-1, with 7 bases fitting TRBD1. This clonotype originated in a man aged 18 to 30 with Graves' ophthalmopathy. The CDR3 bases are TGTGCCAGCAGCTTGTCGCCAGGGGGTCACAATGAGCAGTTCTTC. Its protein product is CASSLSPGGHNEQFF.